This T cell receptor (beta chain) was sequenced during a study of T cell changes during pregnancy in multiple sclerosis. The CDR3 is made up of 13 amino acids. V was clipped by 4 bases and J by 1 base, with 10 bases between them. Germline V lookup: CDR1 SQVTM, CDR2 ANQGSEA. Method: immunoSEQ multiplex PCR; TCRdb's copy keeps in-frame clones and lacks some. This table has over 35,000 clones, approximately 90% appearing once. Here the sequenced sample was CD4+ T cells from peripheral blood mononuclear cells, taken in the first trimester of pregnancy. This chain uses TRBV29-1 with TRBJ1-2; tentatively, D is TRBD1 (5 bases). This receptor was identified in a female donor in good health, enrolled as a control in a pregnancy study. The CDR3 nucleotides are TGCAGCGTTGCCAGACAGTATAACTATGGCTACACCTTC. This sequence encodes CSVARQYNYGYTF.